A selection of T cell receptor beta chains follows, all from one sample in a study of blood T cell repertoires in COVID-19. Using immunoSEQ multiplex PCR, the repertoire was profiled, and TCRdb retains in-frame clones only, with some absent. The data contain more than 150,000 clones, 85% to 90% of them singletons. Sequencing was performed on peripheral blood. These receptors were collected from a woman aged 40 to 50 with acute or convalescent COVID-19. Each CDR3 is given with its conserved first and last residue. Each record gives: CDR3 DNA, CDR3 protein, J gene, clone size, V gene, D gene. A D gene is named only where the DNA matches it firmly. Clone sizes are given selectively: once, few, many, or a class where the clone is expanded.

CDR3nt: TGTGCCAGCAGCTTAGGGGCTAGCGGGGGCTGGGATACGCAGTATTTT
CDR3aa: CASSLGASGGWDTQYF
j_gene: TRBJ2-3
abundance: -
v_gene: TRBV7-2
d_gene: TRBD2

CDR3nt: TGTGCCAGCAGCCTTAATCGGGGGACCGGGGAGCTGTTTTTT
CDR3aa: CASSLNRGTGELFF
j_gene: TRBJ2-2
abundance: -
v_gene: TRBV7-9
d_gene: -

CDR3nt: TGTGCCAGCAGCTCAGGACAGGGCACTTGGGGGGAGCTGTTTTTT
CDR3aa: CASSSGQGTWGELFF
j_gene: TRBJ2-2
abundance: -
v_gene: TRBV7-2
d_gene: TRBD1

CDR3nt: TGTGCCAGCAGTTACACAGGGGCAGGTGAGCAGTTCTTC
CDR3aa: CASSYTGAGEQFF
j_gene: TRBJ2-1
abundance: -
v_gene: TRBV6-5
d_gene: TRBD1

CDR3nt: TGTGCCAGCAGCCCGGGACTAGCGAAATACAATGAGCAGTTCTTC
CDR3aa: CASSPGLAKYNEQFF
j_gene: TRBJ2-1
abundance: -
v_gene: TRBV2
d_gene: TRBD2

CDR3nt: TGTGCCACCAGCAGAGGTTCACACACAGATACGCAGTATTTT
CDR3aa: CATSRGSHTDTQYF
j_gene: TRBJ2-3
abundance: -
v_gene: TRBV15
d_gene: -

CDR3nt: TGTGCCAGCTCCCAGCGGGGCACAGATACGCAGTATTTT
CDR3aa: CASSQRGTDTQYF
j_gene: TRBJ2-3
abundance: once
v_gene: TRBV18
d_gene: -

CDR3nt: TGTGCCAGCAGCCCGACAGGAGGATACCTGGGAAGCTCCTACGAGCAGTACTTC
CDR3aa: CASSPTGGYLGSSYEQYF
j_gene: TRBJ2-7
abundance: once
v_gene: TRBV4-2
d_gene: -

CDR3nt: TGTGCCAGTAGTGCCTCCCTCAGGGTCCCCGGGGAGACCCAGTACTTC
CDR3aa: CASSASLRVPGETQYF
j_gene: TRBJ2-5
abundance: -
v_gene: TRBV19
d_gene: -

CDR3nt: TGTGCCAGTAGCCCCGAGGTTACCTACAATGAGCAGTTCTTC
CDR3aa: CASSPEVTYNEQFF
j_gene: TRBJ2-1
abundance: -
v_gene: TRBV19
d_gene: -

CDR3nt: TGCGCCAGCAGTGAGGGGAGGGCCTCCTACGAGCAGTACTTC
CDR3aa: CASSEGRASYEQYF
j_gene: TRBJ2-7
abundance: -
v_gene: TRBV10-1
d_gene: TRBD2

CDR3nt: TGTGCCTGGAGTGGGAACAGGGAGAATCAGCCCCAGCATTTT
CDR3aa: CAWSGNRENQPQHF
j_gene: TRBJ1-5
abundance: -
v_gene: TRBV30
d_gene: -

CDR3nt: TGTGCCACCAGTCTTCGGACTAGCGGGAGTTCCGGGGAGCTGTTTTTT
CDR3aa: CATSLRTSGSSGELFF
j_gene: TRBJ2-2
abundance: -
v_gene: TRBV24-1
d_gene: TRBD2

CDR3nt: TGTGCCAGCAGCCAAGCCGTCCCGGGGGGGGCTATAGGCTTCAATGAGCAGTTCTTC
CDR3aa: CASSQAVPGGAIGFNEQFF
j_gene: TRBJ2-1
abundance: -
v_gene: TRBV3-1/TRBV3-2
d_gene: TRBD2

CDR3nt: TGTGCCAGCAGCGTAGATGGGGTGGGAGGTTCCTATAATTCACCCCTCCACTTT
CDR3aa: CASSVDGVGGSYNSPLHF
j_gene: TRBJ1-6
abundance: -
v_gene: TRBV9
d_gene: -

CDR3nt: TGCAGCGTTGAAACAGGGGAGAACTATGGCTACACCTTC
CDR3aa: CSVETGENYGYTF
j_gene: TRBJ1-2
abundance: -
v_gene: TRBV29-1
d_gene: TRBD1

CDR3nt: TGCGCCAGCAGCTTGGCCCAGGCCGTGGGCACAGATACGCAGTATTTT
CDR3aa: CASSLAQAVGTDTQYF
j_gene: TRBJ2-3
abundance: -
v_gene: TRBV5-1
d_gene: -

CDR3nt: TGTGCCACCTGGACAGGGATAGGGAATCAGCCCCAGCATTTT
CDR3aa: CATWTGIGNQPQHF
j_gene: TRBJ1-5
abundance: -
v_gene: TRBV24-1
d_gene: TRBD1

CDR3nt: TGCGCCAGCAGCCGGAGAGGACAGGGTAGCAATCAGCCCCAGCATTTT
CDR3aa: CASSRRGQGSNQPQHF
j_gene: TRBJ1-5
abundance: -
v_gene: TRBV4-1
d_gene: TRBD1

CDR3nt: TGTGCCAGCAGCCCGGGACTAGCGGGACCCACCGGGGAGCTGTTTTTT
CDR3aa: CASSPGLAGPTGELFF
j_gene: TRBJ2-2
abundance: -
v_gene: TRBV11-3
d_gene: TRBD2

CDR3nt: TGTGCCAGCAGCCGGACTAGCGGGAGTATCTATGAGCAGTTCTTC
CDR3aa: CASSRTSGSIYEQFF
j_gene: TRBJ2-1
abundance: -
v_gene: TRBV6-5
d_gene: TRBD2

CDR3nt: TGTGCCACCATGAGGAGCGGGGGGGGCCGTGAGCAGTTCTTC
CDR3aa: CATMRSGGGREQFF
j_gene: TRBJ2-1
abundance: -
v_gene: TRBV24-1
d_gene: TRBD2

CDR3nt: TGCGCCAGCAGCTTGTCGGGGACTAGCGGGAGTGGCACAGATACGCAGTATTTT
CDR3aa: CASSLSGTSGSGTDTQYF
j_gene: TRBJ2-3
abundance: -
v_gene: TRBV5-1
d_gene: TRBD2

CDR3nt: TGTGCCAGTAGTATAGAACCAGGGCAATACGAGCAGTACTTC
CDR3aa: CASSIEPGQYEQYF
j_gene: TRBJ2-7
abundance: -
v_gene: TRBV19
d_gene: -

CDR3nt: TGTGCCAGCAGTGCAGGAGGAAGGGTGGGGATTTTTGGCTACACCTTC
CDR3aa: CASSAGGRVGIFGYTF
j_gene: TRBJ1-2
abundance: -
v_gene: TRBV25-1
d_gene: -

CDR3nt: TGTGCCACCAGGGAGAGCAATCAGCCCCAGCATTTT
CDR3aa: CATRESNQPQHF
j_gene: TRBJ1-5
abundance: -
v_gene: TRBV6-5
d_gene: -

CDR3nt: TGTGCCTGTACGCGACAGGCGAACACTGAAGCTTTCTTT
CDR3aa: CACTRQANTEAFF
j_gene: TRBJ1-1
abundance: -
v_gene: TRBV30
d_gene: -

CDR3nt: TGCGCCAGCAGCTTGGAGGGACAGGCGAACACCGGGGAGCTGTTTTTT
CDR3aa: CASSLEGQANTGELFF
j_gene: TRBJ2-2
abundance: -
v_gene: TRBV5-1
d_gene: TRBD1

CDR3nt: TGTGCCAGCAGCCCAAATAATTCACCCCTCCACTTT
CDR3aa: CASSPNNSPLHF
j_gene: TRBJ1-6
abundance: -
v_gene: TRBV12-3/TRBV12-4
d_gene: -

CDR3nt: TGTGCCAGCAGTTTAACCCCGCTAGCCTACGAGCAGTACTTC
CDR3aa: CASSLTPLAYEQYF
j_gene: TRBJ2-7
abundance: few
v_gene: TRBV28
d_gene: -

CDR3nt: TGCGCCAGCAGCCAAGGCGGCAGGGGGTTGGCCGGGGAGCTGTTTTTT
CDR3aa: CASSQGGRGLAGELFF
j_gene: TRBJ2-2
abundance: once
v_gene: TRBV4-1
d_gene: TRBD1

CDR3nt: TGTGCCAGCAGCTTTGAGATCGGGGAACCCGGAGAGACCCAGTACTTC
CDR3aa: CASSFEIGEPGETQYF
j_gene: TRBJ2-5
abundance: -
v_gene: TRBV11-2
d_gene: -

CDR3nt: TGTGCCAGCAGCAAAAGAGGGGCAGGGGCCTTGAACACTGAAGCTTTCTTT
CDR3aa: CASSKRGAGALNTEAFF
j_gene: TRBJ1-1
abundance: -
v_gene: TRBV21-1
d_gene: -

CDR3nt: TGTGCCTGGAGTGAGGGGGCGGGCGGCTACACCTTC
CDR3aa: CAWSEGAGGYTF
j_gene: TRBJ1-2
abundance: -
v_gene: TRBV30
d_gene: TRBD1

CDR3nt: TGTGCCACCAGCACCCGGGGGGTGCCCTACGAGCAGTACTTC
CDR3aa: CATSTRGVPYEQYF
j_gene: TRBJ2-7
abundance: -
v_gene: TRBV15
d_gene: TRBD2

CDR3nt: TGCGCCAGCAGTCTCGGTGTTAGCGGGAGCGTATACGAGCAGTACTTC
CDR3aa: CASSLGVSGSVYEQYF
j_gene: TRBJ2-7
abundance: once
v_gene: TRBV10-2
d_gene: TRBD2

CDR3nt: TGTGCCAGCAGTGAAAACGTCGGGGGGGATGAGCAGTACTTC
CDR3aa: CASSENVGGDEQYF
j_gene: TRBJ2-7
abundance: -
v_gene: TRBV6-1
d_gene: TRBD2

CDR3nt: TGTGCCAGCAGCTTAGGGTCAGCAACTAATGAAAAACTGTTTTTT
CDR3aa: CASSLGSATNEKLFF
j_gene: TRBJ1-4
abundance: -
v_gene: TRBV7-9
d_gene: -

CDR3nt: TGTGCCAGCAGCTTAGTAGGGACAGGGGAGTACTTC
CDR3aa: CASSLVGTGEYF
j_gene: TRBJ2-7
abundance: once
v_gene: TRBV11-3
d_gene: TRBD1

CDR3nt: TGCGCCAGCAGTCAATCTTCCGGTTGCGAAGCTTTCTTT
CDR3aa: CASSQSSGCEAFF
j_gene: TRBJ1-1
abundance: medium-sized
v_gene: TRBV23-1
d_gene: -

CDR3nt: TGTGCCAGCAGCGATCCCGGGCAGGGACTCAAAGGGGATACGCAGTATTTT
CDR3aa: CASSDPGQGLKGDTQYF
j_gene: TRBJ2-3
abundance: -
v_gene: TRBV3-1/TRBV3-2
d_gene: -

CDR3nt: TGCGCCAGCAGTGAAGCGGCCAAGCAGTACTTC
CDR3aa: CASSEAAKQYF
j_gene: TRBJ2-7
abundance: few
v_gene: TRBV10-1
d_gene: -

CDR3nt: TGTGCCAGCAGTGGAAGGACAGGGGGTGGCACTGAAGCTTTCTTT
CDR3aa: CASSGRTGGGTEAFF
j_gene: TRBJ1-1
abundance: -
v_gene: TRBV25-1
d_gene: TRBD1

CDR3nt: TGTGCCAGCAGTTTCGTTTTAACAGGGGCCAACACCGGGGAGCTGTTTTTT
CDR3aa: CASSFVLTGANTGELFF
j_gene: TRBJ2-2
abundance: -
v_gene: TRBV28
d_gene: TRBD1

CDR3nt: TGTGCCACCAGCAGAGGGGGCGAGGAGACCCAGTACTTC
CDR3aa: CATSRGGEETQYF
j_gene: TRBJ2-5
abundance: once
v_gene: TRBV15
d_gene: -

CDR3nt: TGTGCCAGCAGTGGACCATCTAGCGGGAGTTTCCATGAGCAGTTCTTC
CDR3aa: CASSGPSSGSFHEQFF
j_gene: TRBJ2-1
abundance: -
v_gene: TRBV11-2
d_gene: TRBD2